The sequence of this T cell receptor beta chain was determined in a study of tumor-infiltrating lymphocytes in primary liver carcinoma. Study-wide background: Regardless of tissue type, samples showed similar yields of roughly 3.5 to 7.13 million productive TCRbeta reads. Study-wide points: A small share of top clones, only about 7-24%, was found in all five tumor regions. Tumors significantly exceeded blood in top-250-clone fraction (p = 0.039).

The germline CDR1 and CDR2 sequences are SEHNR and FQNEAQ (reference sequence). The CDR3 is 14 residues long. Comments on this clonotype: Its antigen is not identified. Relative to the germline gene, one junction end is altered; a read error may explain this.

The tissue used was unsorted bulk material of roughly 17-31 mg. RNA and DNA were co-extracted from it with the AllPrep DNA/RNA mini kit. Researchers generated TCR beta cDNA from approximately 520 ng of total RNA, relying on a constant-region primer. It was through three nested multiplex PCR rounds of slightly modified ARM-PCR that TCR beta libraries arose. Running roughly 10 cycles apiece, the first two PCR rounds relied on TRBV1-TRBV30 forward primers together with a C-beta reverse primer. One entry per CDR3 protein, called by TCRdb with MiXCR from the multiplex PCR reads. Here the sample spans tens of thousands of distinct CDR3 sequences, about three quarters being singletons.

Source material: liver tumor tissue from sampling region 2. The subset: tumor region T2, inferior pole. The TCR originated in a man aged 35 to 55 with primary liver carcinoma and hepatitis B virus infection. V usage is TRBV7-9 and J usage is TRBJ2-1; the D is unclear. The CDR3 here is CVSSLPPQFDEQFF. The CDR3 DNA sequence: TGTGTCAGCAGCTTACCGCCACAGTTCGATGAGCAGTTCTTC.